Listed below are T cell receptor beta chains from one sample, sequenced in a study of control samples from healthy donors and cancer patients. Assay used: immunoSEQ multiplex PCR; TCRdb lists only in-frame clones, some missing. This sample has 100,000 to 150,000 clones, with 92% found just once. Sequenced: blood. The origin of the receptors is a woman in her forties or fifties in good health. CDR3s include the opening cysteine and the closing phenylalanine or tryptophan. A D gene is named only where the DNA matches it firmly. Rows may omit the clone size; those that give it use once, few, many or a size class.

cdr3_nt,cdr3_aa,clone_size,d_call,v_call,j_call
TGTGCCAGCGACATGGGGGTCGGGAACACTGAAGCTTTCTTT,CASDMGVGNTEAFF,-,-,TRBV19,TRBJ1-1
TGTGCCAGCAGCTTGGAAGCCACTGAAGCTTTCTTT,CASSLEATEAFF,-,-,TRBV5-6,TRBJ1-1
TGTGCTAGTGGTTTGGACTTCCGGGGGCCTGGCACAGATACGCAGTATTTT,CASGLDFRGPGTDTQYF,-,-,TRBV12-5,TRBJ2-3
TGTGCCAGCAGCTTGGGCGCTAAAGTCGACTATGGCTACACCTTC,CASSLGAKVDYGYTF,-,-,TRBV5-4,TRBJ1-2
TGTGCCAGTAGTATCGGACAGGGGAACTACTATGGCTACACCTTC,CASSIGQGNYYGYTF,-,TRBD1,TRBV19,TRBJ1-2
TGTGCCAGCAGTCGCCCCGGGACAGGGGTCGAGCAGTACTTC,CASSRPGTGVEQYF,once,TRBD1,TRBV28,TRBJ2-7
TGTGCCAGTAGTATAGGTTTCCGGGTCTCTGAAGCTTTCTTT,CASSIGFRVSEAFF,once,-,TRBV19,TRBJ1-1
TGTGCCAGTAGTATAGAAGGGTATGGCAATCAGCCCCAGCATTTT,CASSIEGYGNQPQHF,-,-,TRBV19,TRBJ1-5
TGTGCCAGCAGACAGAATGAAAAACTGTTTTTT,CASRQNEKLFF,-,-,TRBV6-6,TRBJ1-4
TGCAGTGCTAGTGGGGCTGCGGGGGCGCATCGTTACGAGCAGTACTTC,CSASGAAGAHRYEQYF,-,-,TRBV20-1,TRBJ2-7
TGTGCCAGCAGCCAAGGAACTAGCGGGGCCCTGGATACGAAGTATTTT,CASSQGTSGALDTKYF,-,TRBD2,TRBV3-1/TRBV3-2,TRBJ2-3
TGTGCCAGCAGTTGGACAGGGTCGGCCTCCGAGCAGTACTTC,CASSWTGSASEQYF,-,TRBD1,TRBV28,TRBJ2-7
TGTGCCAGCAGCACAGGACAGGGGTATTACTATGGCTACACCTTC,CASSTGQGYYYGYTF,-,TRBD1,TRBV7-9,TRBJ1-2
TGTGCCAGCAGTGCTAACAGGGGGGTTTACAATGAGCAGTTCTTC,CASSANRGVYNEQFF,-,TRBD1,TRBV2,TRBJ2-1
TGTGCCAGCAGTTACGCGATTGGTGACAGACCCTACGAGCAGTACTTC,CASSYAIGDRPYEQYF,-,-,TRBV6-5,TRBJ2-7
TGTGCCAGCAGTTTAATTGCTAGCGGGGGCACAGATACGCAGTATTTT,CASSLIASGGTDTQYF,-,TRBD2,TRBV28,TRBJ2-3
TGCGCCAGCAGCTTGGGCGGGGGGAAATACAATGAGCAGTTCTTC,CASSLGGGKYNEQFF,-,TRBD2,TRBV5-1,TRBJ2-1
TGTGCCAGCAGCTTATGGGCGACCCCCTACGAGCAGTACTTC,CASSLWATPYEQYF,-,-,TRBV5-5,TRBJ2-7
TGTGCCTGGAGCTCCGGGACAGTTAATCAGCCCCAGCATTTT,CAWSSGTVNQPQHF,-,TRBD1,TRBV30,TRBJ1-5
TGTGCCACCAGCAGTGACAGGGGACCCAATCAGCCCCAGCATTTT,CATSSDRGPNQPQHF,-,TRBD1,TRBV15,TRBJ1-5